This T cell receptor (beta chain) was captured in a study of beta chain features in type 1 diabetes. At the level of the study: Investigators examined around 98 million sorted cells across all samples.

Findings and caveats of the study: Significant though moderate, a shortening of TCRB CDR3s appeared in all four CD4+ subsets of Type 1 diabetes patients.

Every isolated RNA sample was fully reverse transcribed, so sequencing captured expressed TCRB transcripts. The data were produced by immunoSEQ multiplex PCR, yet TCRdb's version contains in-frame clones alone and is incomplete. Among hundreds of thousands of clones listed, 15% were seen once. This clone was seen a few times. Its antigen is not known. The single heparinised draw taken from each donor contained about 110 mL of blood on average. Cell sorting via CD45RO/CCR7/CD25/CD127/CD95/CD27 was performed to obtain CD4+ naive, central memory, regulatory and stem cell-like memory cells. Sorting gave populations that all exceeded 98% purity. The CDR3 sequence is 16 residues long. J lost 3 bases, V lost 7 bases, and 10 bases had no gene match. CDR1 LNHDA and CDR2 SQIVND come from the germline V gene (reference sequence).

The chain has TRBV19 and TRBJ2-2; TRBD1 aligns across 8 bases. The source of this sequence is a man between 18 and 29 years old with type 1 diabetes. Sample: naive CD4+ T cells from blood. In DNA, the CDR3 is TGTGCCAGTAAATCGGGACAGGAGACTTACACCGGGGAGCTGTTTTTT. It yields the protein CASKSGQETYTGELFF.